This entry lists 30 T cell receptor beta chains sequenced from one sample in a study of blood T cells in healthy people across ages (dated by TCRdb to between 2015 and 2017). Library method: 5' RACE. The reads were generated on an Illumina HiSeq 2500. The second PCR ran for about 7 to 11 cycles and used a J-beta primer mix along with a sample-barcoded 5' primer. TCRdb passed the public sequencing reads through fastp at Q25 and MiXCR, retaining productive beta sequences. When rows share a CDR3 protein, they turn into one entry using the most common DNA and genes. The sample table shows around 970,000 distinct CDR3 sequences, and around 54% are seen once. The ten largest clonotypes hold 20% to 25% of the sample. Material for sequencing was blood. The origin of the receptors is an older woman in good health.

V and J are TRBV7-8 and TRBJ2-5, with 15 positions matching TRBD2. The CDR3 covers 17 residues. CDR1 and CDR2 (germline): SGHVS, FQNEAQ. With V trimmed by 1 base and J by 11 bases, 11 bases remained unmatched. CDR3 protein: CASSLGTSGRASVGQYF. The CDR3 region has the DNA TGTGCCAGCAGCTTAGGGACTAGCGGGAGGGCCAGTGTTGGGCAGTACTTC.

The rearrangement uses TRBV20-1 and TRBJ2-5; 7 bases fit TRBD1. The better agreement between TRBJ2-7 and the DNA end casts doubt on the J call. The CDR3 covers 13 residues. Looked up from germline, CDR1 is DFQATT and CDR2 is SNEGSKA (reference sequence). CDR3 sequence (DNA): TGCAGTGCTATTGAGGGGGCGGTCGCCGAGCAGTACTTC. Protein product: CSAIEGAVAEQYF.

The rearrangement uses TRBV10-2 and TRBJ2-1; TRBD2 aligns across 7 bases. V was pared by 6 bases and J by 8 bases, with 13 bases of the junction left unmatched. Germline values: CDR1 WSHSY, CDR2 SAAADI. This CDR3 is 15 amino acids long. CDR3 in amino acids: CASSLAGLVFDEQFF. For the CDR3, the DNA is TGCGCCAGCAGCTTAGCGGGTCTCGTCTTCGATGAGCAGTTCTTC.

The chain is built from TRBV7-6 and TRBJ2-5, with 11 bases that match TRBD2. From germline, CDR1 is SGHVS and CDR2 FNYEAQ. Unmatched junction bases numbered 10, after V lost 2 bases and J lost 11 bases. The CDR3 loop spans 15 amino acids. CDR3 residues: CASSLTSGSVNEQYF. The CDR3 DNA reads TGTGCCAGCAGCTTAACTAGCGGGAGTGTCAATGAGCAGTACTTC.

The genes are TRBV3-1 and TRBJ2-4; D gene ambiguous. This CDR3 contains 15 residues. V lost 0 bases to trimming and J lost 10 bases, with 16 bases between them. Germline V CDR1 and CDR2: LGHDT, YNNKEL (reference sequence). This CDR3 is CASSQDPRTYRIQYF. The CDR3 DNA follows: TGTGCCAGCAGCCAAGACCCGAGGACCTACAGAATTCAGTACTTC.

This chain links TRBV18 with TRBJ1-1; 9 bases match TRBD1. Germline CDR1 reads KGHSH; CDR2 reads LQKENI. The CDR3 is 18 amino acids. V shed 0 bases and J 2 bases; nucleotides not matched to a gene: 10. The CDR3 reads CASSPPYGQGPINTEAFF. The CDR3 coding sequence is TGTGCCAGCTCACCACCTTACGGACAGGGGCCCATAAACACTGAAGCTTTCTTT.

The chain is built from TRBV3-1 and TRBJ2-5; no definite D call. There are 14 residues in the CDR3. Germline CDR1 and CDR2: LGHDT and YNNKEL (reference sequence). V was trimmed by 4 bases and J by 5 bases, leaving 14 bases between them. CDR3 sequence: CASSPHLAGETQYF. CDR3 sequence (DNA): TGTGCCAGCAGCCCACACTTGGCCGGCGAGACCCAGTACTTC.

This chain links TRBV20-1 with TRBJ2-5, with 7 bases lining up with TRBD2. Germline CDR1 is DFQATT and CDR2 is SNEGSKA (reference sequence). The CDR3 covers 15 residues. Trimming removed 0 bases from V and 11 bases from J; junction bases left unmatched: 15. CDR3 DNA sequence: TGCAGTGCTAGAGATTCGGGAGGAACTAACAATGAGCAGTACTTC. This translates into CSARDSGGTNNEQYF.

CDR3 sequence (DNA): TGTGCCAGCCGGAGGGCGGGGTACAATGAGCAGTTCTTC. It is translated as CASRRAGYNEQFF. The V call is TRBV7-3, the J call TRBJ2-1; maybe TRBD2 (6 bases). Germline CDR1 is SGHTA and CDR2 is FQGTGA. The CDR3 is 13 amino acids. With 8 bases removed from V and 4 bases from J, the gap between germline ends came to 12 bases. Combining the CDR3 with reference TRBV7-3 and TRBJ2-1 gives the whole variable domain GAGVSQTPSNKVTEKGKYVELRCDPISGHTALYWYRQSLGQGPEFLIYFQGTGAADDSGLPNDRFFAVRPEGSVSTLKIQRTERGDSAVYLCASRRAGYNEQFFGPGTRLTVL.

V and J are TRBV6-6 and TRBJ2-7, with TRBD1 identical over 10 bases. Germline values: CDR1 MNHNY, CDR2 SVGAGI (reference sequence). Germline trimming cut 7 bases from V and 2 bases from J; bases unmatched to any gene: 5. The CDR3 covers 14 residues. The CDR3 bases are TGTGCCAGCATCGGGGGACAGGGGCCCTACGAGCAGTACTTC. This encodes CASIGGQGPYEQYF.

J is TRBJ1-4 and V is TRBV25-1, with 7 bases matching TRBD1. The V and J ends lost 7 bases and 6 bases, in that order; junction bases with no gene match: 5. Germline lookup yields CDR1 MGHDK and CDR2 SYGVNS. The CDR3 sequence is 13 residues long. The CDR3 loop is CASNYDRDEKLFF. CDR3 DNA: TGTGCCAGCAATTACGACAGGGATGAAAAACTGTTTTTT.

The rearrangement uses TRBV12-3 or TRBV12-4 and TRBJ2-3; the D call may be TRBD1 or TRBD2 (5 bases each). Deletions cut 5 bases from V and 3 bases from J, with 18 bases between. The CDR3 is made up of 16 amino acids. The CDR3 spells CASSRDRSSLTDTQYF. The CDR3 nucleotides are TGTGCCAGCAGTAGGGACCGATCCTCGTTAACAGATACGCAGTATTTT.

V is TRBV11-1 and J is TRBJ2-7; D not certain. The germline gives CDR1 SGHAT, CDR2 FQDESV (reference sequence). V lost 0 bases to trimming and J lost 1 base, with 7 bases between them. This CDR3 is 14 amino acids long. CDR3 nucleotide sequence: TGTGCCAGCAGCTTAGCGCGAGAGTCCTACGAGCAGTACTTC. Encoded protein: CASSLARESYEQYF.

This clonotype appeared a few times. J is TRBJ2-7 and V is TRBV12-3 or TRBV12-4, with 7 bases matching TRBD1. CDR3 size: 13 residues. The V segment lost 5 bases and the J segment 3 bases; nucleotides outside the gene matches: 4. CDR3 nucleotide sequence: TGTGCCAGCAGTCCGGGACAGTTCTACGAGCAGTACTTC. Its translation is CASSPGQFYEQYF.

A note on this clonotype: The junction shows a germline mismatch at one end, possibly a read error. In DNA, the CDR3 is TGTGCCAGCAGCTCAGGTCGCTTGGCGGACAGAAAATTAAGCACAGATATGCAGTATTTT. This translates into CASSSGRLADRKLSTDMQYF. The chain has TRBV12-3 or TRBV12-4 and TRBJ2-3; weak D call: TRBD1 (6 bases). CDR3 length equals 20 residues.

V is TRBV28 and J is TRBJ2-7, with 7 bases identical to TRBD2. CDR3 length: 16 residues. CDR1 and CDR2 (germline): MDHEN, SYDVKM. The junction had 16 bases not matched to a gene; V was cut back by 6 bases and J by 5 bases. The CDR3 DNA reads TGTGCCAGCAGGATACCTGGACCCAGCGGGAACCACGAGCAGTACTTC. Translated: CASRIPGPSGNHEQYF.

V and J are TRBV6-2 or TRBV6-3 and TRBJ2-3; no firm D call. This CDR3 region has 17 residues. Germline V CDR1 and CDR2: MNHEY, SVGEGT. V shed 5 bases and J shed 0 bases, with 18 bases lying between them. The CDR3 reads CASSVTSLVGSTDTQYF. The CDR3 nucleotides are TGTGCCAGCAGTGTCACCTCATTGGTAGGAAGCACAGATACGCAGTATTTT.

This chain joins TRBV28 and TRBJ1-5, with D unclear. The CDR3 loop spans 15 amino acids. Germline CDR1 and CDR2: MDHEN and SYDVKM. V was pared by 5 bases and J by 3 bases, with 14 bases between. For the CDR3, the DNA is TGTGCCAGCAGTATGGACCAAACTCCCAATCAGCCCCAGCATTTT. Translated: CASSMDQTPNQPQHF.

The genes are TRBV10-3 and TRBJ1-1; the D is unclear. The length of the CDR3 is 14 residues. The germline V and J ends were trimmed by 2 bases and 0 bases, with 7 bases remaining between them. Germline lookup yields CDR1 ENHRY and CDR2 SYGVKD. The CDR3 reads CAISERTVNTEAFF. CDR3 nucleotide sequence: TGTGCCATCAGTGAGAGAACAGTGAACACTGAAGCTTTCTTT.

This clonotype appeared a few times. V and J are TRBV20-1 and TRBJ2-1; 10 bases align to TRBD2. Germline CDR1 and CDR2: DFQATT and SNEGSKA (reference sequence). The CDR3 contains 19 residues. J gave up 0 bases and V 0 bases, and 11 bases lay outside the gene matches. CDR3 amino acids: CSARDKAASGRASYNEQFF. Written as DNA, the CDR3 is TGCAGTGCTAGAGATAAGGCGGCTAGCGGGAGAGCCTCCTACAATGAGCAGTTCTTC.

The rearrangement links TRBV30 to TRBJ1-2; no definite D call. CDR3 length: 13 amino acids. V lost 0 bases to trimming and J lost 8 bases, with 13 bases between them. Per germline, CDR1 GTSNPN and CDR2 SVGIG (reference sequence). The CDR3 bases are TGTGCCTGGAGTGTAGCCGGGTCCAGCGGCTACACCTTC. Its translation is CAWSVAGSSGYTF.

The chain has TRBV20-1 and TRBJ1-6; D remains unclear. With 3 bases removed from V and 9 bases from J, the gap between germline ends came to 12 bases. Germline values: CDR1 DFQATT, CDR2 SNEGSKA (reference sequence). This CDR3 spans 13 amino acids. The CDR3 here is CSASPFEVSPLHF. The CDR3 nucleotides read TGCAGTGCTAGCCCCTTTGAGGTTTCACCCCTCCACTTT.

This sequence joins TRBV7-9 and TRBJ1-5, with a weak D call TRBD1 (6 bases). The CDR3 covers 14 residues. Looked up from germline, CDR1 is SEHNR and CDR2 is FQNEAQ (reference sequence). The V and J ends lost 5 bases and 9 bases respectively, with 17 bases between them. The CDR3 loop reads CASSDHRDPPPQHF. The CDR3 region has the DNA TGTGCCAGCAGCGATCACAGGGACCCCCCGCCCCAGCATTTT.

The gene calls are TRBV20-1 and TRBJ2-2; maybe TRBD1 (6 bases). The V end was cut by 5 bases, the J end by 4 bases, with 11 bases between. The CDR3 covers 13 residues. Per germline, CDR1 DFQATT and CDR2 SNEGSKA (reference sequence). For the CDR3, the DNA is TGCAGTGCTTTTTCAGGGGTCACCGGGGAGCTGTTTTTT. Its protein product is CSAFSGVTGELFF.

This clonotype was found many times. The chain uses TRBV2 and TRBJ2-1; D is ambiguous. With 8 bases removed from V and 2 bases from J, the gap between germline ends came to 4 bases. Germline V CDR1 and CDR2: SNHLY, FYNNEI. The CDR3 totals 11 residues. CDR3 sequence: CASRAYNEQFF. The CDR3 nucleotides read TGTGCCAGCCGTGCCTACAATGAGCAGTTCTTC. Drawing the rest from reference TRBV2 and TRBJ2-1, the complete variable domain is EPEVTQTPSHQVTQMGQEVILRCVPISNHLYFYWYRQILGQKVEFLVSFYNNEISEKSEIFDDQFSVERPDGSNFTLKIRSTKLEDSAMYFCASRAYNEQFFGPGTRLTVL.

This sequence joins TRBV2 and TRBJ2-4; no firm D call. Germline CDR1 and CDR2: SNHLY and FYNNEI. V lost 2 bases and J 0 bases, leaving 11 bases between the germline ends. CDR3 length equals 16 residues. CDR3 DNA: TGTGCCAGCAGTGAATTTGTTACCATAGCCAAAAACATTCAGTACTTC. It translates to CASSEFVTIAKNIQYF. Full variable domain (outside the CDR3, taken from reference TRBV2 and TRBJ2-4): EPEVTQTPSHQVTQMGQEVILRCVPISNHLYFYWYRQILGQKVEFLVSFYNNEISEKSEIFDDQFSVERPDGSNFTLKIRSTKLEDSAMYFCASSEFVTIAKNIQYFGAGTRLSVL.

The rearrangement joins TRBV24-1 to TRBJ2-1; D gene uncertain. Germline CDR1 reads KGHDR; CDR2 reads SFDVKD. Between the trimmed V and J ends, which lost 4 bases and 8 bases, there was a span of 11 bases. The CDR3 loop spans 13 amino acids. The CDR3 reads CATSEGSFDEQFF. CDR3 nucleotide sequence: TGTGCCACCAGTGAGGGTAGCTTCGATGAGCAGTTCTTC.

In this sample, this clonotype turned up a few times. The rearrangement links TRBV21-1 to TRBJ2-1; the D call of TRBD1 is as the table states it, not checked on the DNA. TRBV21-1 is a known pseudogene. The CDR3 is 18 amino acids. The CDR3 loop is CASSKVRIGQWTSNEQFF. The CDR3 DNA is TGTGCCAGCAGCAAAGTTAGAATTGGACAGTGGACTAGCAATGAGCAGTTCTTC.

This clonotype has more than one count but fewer than ten. CDR3 nucleotides: TGCGCCAGCAGCTTGTTCAGGGGCTACGAGCAGTACTTC. Its protein is CASSLFRGYEQYF. This chain connects TRBV5-1 to TRBJ2-7; TRBD1 is a possible D gene (6 bases). Germline CDR1 is SGHRS and CDR2 is YFSETQ. This CDR3 spans 13 amino acids. V lost 1 base to trimming and J lost 3 bases, with 8 bases between them.

V and J are TRBV5-1 and TRBJ2-1, with TRBD2 identical over 13 bases. Germline values: CDR1 SGHRS, CDR2 YFSETQ. This CDR3 is 16 amino acids long. V was clipped by 0 bases and J by 9 bases; unmatched bases: 6. DNA for the CDR3: TGCGCCAGCAGCTTGGGGACTAGCGGGAGATGGGGTGAGCAGTTCTTC. It yields the protein CASSLGTSGRWGEQFF.